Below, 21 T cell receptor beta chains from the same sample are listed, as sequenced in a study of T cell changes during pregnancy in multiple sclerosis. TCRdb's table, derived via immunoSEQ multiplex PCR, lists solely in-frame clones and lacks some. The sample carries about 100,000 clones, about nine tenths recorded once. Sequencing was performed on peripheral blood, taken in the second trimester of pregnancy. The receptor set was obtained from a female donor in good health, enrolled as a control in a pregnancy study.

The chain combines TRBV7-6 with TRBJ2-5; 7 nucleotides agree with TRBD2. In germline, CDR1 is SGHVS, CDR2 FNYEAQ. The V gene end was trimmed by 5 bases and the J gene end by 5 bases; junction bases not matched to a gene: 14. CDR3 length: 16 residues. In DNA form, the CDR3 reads TGTGCCAGCAGCCATAGGGGTACGCGGGAGATGGAGACCCAGTACTTC. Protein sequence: CASSHRGTREMETQYF.

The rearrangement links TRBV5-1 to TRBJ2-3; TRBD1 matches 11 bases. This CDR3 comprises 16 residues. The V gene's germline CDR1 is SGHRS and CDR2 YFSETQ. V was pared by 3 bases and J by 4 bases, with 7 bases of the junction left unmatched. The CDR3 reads CASSSWTGGGADTQYF. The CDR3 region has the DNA TGCGCCAGCAGCTCCTGGACAGGGGGCGGCGCAGATACGCAGTATTTT. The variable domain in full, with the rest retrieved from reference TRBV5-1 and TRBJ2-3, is KAGVTQTPRYLIKTRGQQVTLSCSPISGHRSVSWYQQTPGQGLQFLFEYFSETQRNKGNFPGRFSGRQFSNSRSEMNVSTLELGDSALYLCASSSWTGGGADTQYFGPGTRLTVL.

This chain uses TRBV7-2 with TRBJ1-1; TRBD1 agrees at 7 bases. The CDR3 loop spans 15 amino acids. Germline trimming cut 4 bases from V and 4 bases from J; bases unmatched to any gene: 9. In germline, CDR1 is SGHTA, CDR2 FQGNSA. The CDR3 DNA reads TGTGCCAGCAGCTCCCGACAGGGACGAATCACTGAAGCTTTCTTT. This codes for CASSSRQGRITEAFF.

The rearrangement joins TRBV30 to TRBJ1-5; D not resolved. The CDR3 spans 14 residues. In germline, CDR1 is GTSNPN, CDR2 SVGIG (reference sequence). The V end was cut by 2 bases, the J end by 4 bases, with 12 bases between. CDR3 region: CAWSRVQLNQPQHF. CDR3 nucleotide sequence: TGTGCCTGGAGTCGGGTTCAGTTGAATCAGCCCCAGCATTTT.

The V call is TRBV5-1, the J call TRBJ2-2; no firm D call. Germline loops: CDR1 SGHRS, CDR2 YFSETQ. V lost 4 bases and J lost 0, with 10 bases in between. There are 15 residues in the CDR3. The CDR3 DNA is TGCGCCAGCAGCGTTGACGGAGCGAACACCGGGGAGCTGTTTTTT. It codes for CASSVDGANTGELFF.

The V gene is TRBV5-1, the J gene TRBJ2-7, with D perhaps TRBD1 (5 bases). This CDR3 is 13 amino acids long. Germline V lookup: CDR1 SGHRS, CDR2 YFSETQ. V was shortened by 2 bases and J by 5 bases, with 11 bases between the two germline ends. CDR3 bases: TGCGCCAGCAGCTTCAGCAGGGCCAACGAGCAGTACTTC. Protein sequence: CASSFSRANEQYF.

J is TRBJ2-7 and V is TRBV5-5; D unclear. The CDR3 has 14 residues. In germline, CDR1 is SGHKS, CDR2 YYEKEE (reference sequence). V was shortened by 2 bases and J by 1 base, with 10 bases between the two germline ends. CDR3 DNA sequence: TGTGCCAGCAGCTTCGACTTATGGTCCTACGAGCAGTACTTC. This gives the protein CASSFDLWSYEQYF.

In nucleotides, the CDR3 is TGTGCCAGCACCCTATCAGGGGGAAGGGCTTTCTTT. Its translation is CASTLSGGRAFF. The rearrangement uses TRBV28 and TRBJ1-1; 7 bases fit TRBD1. The junction had 10 bases not matched to a gene; V was cut back by 7 bases and J by 11 bases. This CDR3 spans 12 amino acids. Germline values: CDR1 MDHEN, CDR2 SYDVKM.

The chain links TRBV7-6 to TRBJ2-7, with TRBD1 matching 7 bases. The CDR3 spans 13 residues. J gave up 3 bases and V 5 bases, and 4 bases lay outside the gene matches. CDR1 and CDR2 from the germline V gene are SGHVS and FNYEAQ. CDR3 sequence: CASSRDRDYEQYF. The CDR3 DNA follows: TGTGCCAGCAGCCGCGACAGGGACTACGAGCAGTACTTC.

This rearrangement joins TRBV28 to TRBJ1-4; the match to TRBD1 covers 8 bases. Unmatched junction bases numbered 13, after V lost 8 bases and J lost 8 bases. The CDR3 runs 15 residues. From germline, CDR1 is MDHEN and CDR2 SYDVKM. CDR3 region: CASVKTRDRNEKLFF. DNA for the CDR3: TGTGCCAGCGTAAAAACCCGGGACAGGAACGAAAAACTGTTTTTT.

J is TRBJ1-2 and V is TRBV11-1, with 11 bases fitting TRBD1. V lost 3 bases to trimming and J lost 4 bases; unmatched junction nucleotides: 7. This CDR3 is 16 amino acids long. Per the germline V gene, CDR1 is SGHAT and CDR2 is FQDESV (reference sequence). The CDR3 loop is CASSFLPGQGVYGYTF. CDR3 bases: TGTGCCAGCAGCTTCCTGCCGGGACAGGGGGTCTATGGCTACACCTTC.

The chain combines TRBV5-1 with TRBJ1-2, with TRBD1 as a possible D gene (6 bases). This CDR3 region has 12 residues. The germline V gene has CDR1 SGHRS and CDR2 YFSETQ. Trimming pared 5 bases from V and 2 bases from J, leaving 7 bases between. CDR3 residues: CASRQGNYGYTF. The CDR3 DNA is TGCGCCAGCAGACAGGGAAACTATGGCTACACCTTC.

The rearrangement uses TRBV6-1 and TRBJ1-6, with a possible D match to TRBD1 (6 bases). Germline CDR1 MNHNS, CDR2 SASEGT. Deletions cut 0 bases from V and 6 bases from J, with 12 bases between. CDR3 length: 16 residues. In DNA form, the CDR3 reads TGTGCCAGCAGTGAAGCGCTACAGGGTTTTAATTCACCCCTCCACTTT. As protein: CASSEALQGFNSPLHF.

This chain's CDR3 is CASSAGTFGYTF. For the CDR3, the DNA is TGTGCCAGCAGCGCCGGGACATTCGGCTACACCTTC. V and J are TRBV2 and TRBJ1-2; maybe TRBD1 (6 bases). This CDR3 is 12 amino acids long. Per the germline V gene, CDR1 is SNHLY and CDR2 is FYNNEI. Trimming stripped 6 bases from V and 8 bases from J, with 13 bases between.

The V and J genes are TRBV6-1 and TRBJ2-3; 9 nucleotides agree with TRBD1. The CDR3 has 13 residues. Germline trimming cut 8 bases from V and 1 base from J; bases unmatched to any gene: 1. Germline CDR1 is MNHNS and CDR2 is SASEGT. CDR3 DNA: TGTGCCAGCCGGACAGGGGGCACAGATACGCAGTATTTT. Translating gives CASRTGGTDTQYF.

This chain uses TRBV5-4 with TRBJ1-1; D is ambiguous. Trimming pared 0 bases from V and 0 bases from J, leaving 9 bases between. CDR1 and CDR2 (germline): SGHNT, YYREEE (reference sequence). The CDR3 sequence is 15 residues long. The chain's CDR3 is CASSLVGEMNTEAFF. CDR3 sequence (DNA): TGTGCCAGCAGCTTGGTTGGAGAGATGAACACTGAAGCTTTCTTT.

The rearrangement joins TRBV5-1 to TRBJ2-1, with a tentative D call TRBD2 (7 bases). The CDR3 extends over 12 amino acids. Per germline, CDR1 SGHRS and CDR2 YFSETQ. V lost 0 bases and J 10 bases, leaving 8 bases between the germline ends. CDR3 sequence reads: CASSLGGGEQFF. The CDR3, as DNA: TGCGCCAGCAGCTTGGGCGGGGGCGAGCAGTTCTTC.

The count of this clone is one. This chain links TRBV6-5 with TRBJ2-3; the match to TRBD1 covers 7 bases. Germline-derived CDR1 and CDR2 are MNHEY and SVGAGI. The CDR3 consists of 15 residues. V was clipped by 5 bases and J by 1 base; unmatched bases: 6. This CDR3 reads CASSLTGMGTDTQYF. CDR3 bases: TGTGCCAGCAGTCTGACAGGGATGGGCACAGATACGCAGTATTTT.

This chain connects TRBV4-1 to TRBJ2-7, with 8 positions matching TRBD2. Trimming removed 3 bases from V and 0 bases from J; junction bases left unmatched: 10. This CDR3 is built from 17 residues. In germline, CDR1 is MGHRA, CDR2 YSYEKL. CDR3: CASSQTTSGQISYEQYF. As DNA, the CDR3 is TGCGCCAGCAGCCAGACTACTAGCGGCCAAATCTCCTACGAGCAGTACTTC.

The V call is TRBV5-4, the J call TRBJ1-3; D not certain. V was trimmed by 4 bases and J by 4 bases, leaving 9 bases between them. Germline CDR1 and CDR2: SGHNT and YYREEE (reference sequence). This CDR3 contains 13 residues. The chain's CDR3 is CASSGEIGNTIYF. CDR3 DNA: TGTGCCAGCAGCGGAGAAATAGGAAACACCATATATTTT.

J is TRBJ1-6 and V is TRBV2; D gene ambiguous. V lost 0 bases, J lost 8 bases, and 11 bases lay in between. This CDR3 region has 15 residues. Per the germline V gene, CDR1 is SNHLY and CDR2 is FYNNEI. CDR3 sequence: CASSEATGSHSPLHF. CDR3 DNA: TGTGCCAGCAGTGAAGCCACCGGGTCTCATTCACCCCTCCACTTT.